This T cell receptor (beta chain) was documented in a study of shared clonotypes between healthy human individuals. Study findings and constraints: Represented diversity (both genetic and exposure-history) was limited by the small number of donors.

Naive CD8 cells comprised CD45RO-negative, CCR7-positively selected cells, excluding terminally differentiated effector memory CD45RA+ cells. Method: immunoSEQ multiplex PCR; TCRdb's copy keeps in-frame clones and lacks some. Seen here are around 2,000,000 clones, less than 95% observed once, and the top ten hold 1% to 1.3%. Comment on this clone: Its specificity is not known.

The germline V and J ends were trimmed by 0 bases and 11 bases, with 10 bases remaining between them. The CDR3 is made up of 12 amino acids. Germline lookup yields CDR1 LGHNA and CDR2 YSLEER. This receptor was identified in a man aged 18 to 35 in good health. This chain links TRBV4-3 with TRBJ1-2; D remains ambiguous. Input material: naive CD8+ T cells sorted from blood. CDR3 loop: CASSQDEGGYTF. CDR3 nucleotide sequence: TGCGCCAGCAGCCAAGATGAGGGAGGGTACACCTTC.